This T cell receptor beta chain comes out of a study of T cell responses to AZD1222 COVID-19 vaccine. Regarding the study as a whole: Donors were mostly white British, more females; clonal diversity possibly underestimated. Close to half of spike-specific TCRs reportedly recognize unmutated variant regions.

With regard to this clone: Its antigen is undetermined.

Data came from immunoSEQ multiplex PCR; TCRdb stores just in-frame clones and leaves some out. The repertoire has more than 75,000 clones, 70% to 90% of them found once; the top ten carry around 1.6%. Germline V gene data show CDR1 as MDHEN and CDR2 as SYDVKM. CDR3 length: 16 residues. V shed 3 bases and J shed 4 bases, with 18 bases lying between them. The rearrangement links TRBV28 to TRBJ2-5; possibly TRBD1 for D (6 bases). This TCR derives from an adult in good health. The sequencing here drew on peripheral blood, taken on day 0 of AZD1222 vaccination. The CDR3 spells CASSFQQGARGETQYF. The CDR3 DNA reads TGTGCCAGCAGTTTCCAACAGGGAGCCCGGGGAGAGACCCAGTACTTC.